This entry lists 17 T cell receptor beta chains sequenced from one sample in a study of T cells in Graves' hyperthyroidism and ophthalmopathy. TCR beta CDR3 regions were amplified from RNA. Carried out on the TCR CDR3, a first-round RT-PCR used the HTBI primer set. One entry per CDR3 protein results from TCRdb running MiXCR on the multiplex PCR reads. The sample consists of roughly 420,000 distinct CDR3 sequences, roughly 13% of them appearing once. Source material: blood. These receptors came from a woman aged 18 to 35 with Graves' hyperthyroidism.

At least ten counts were recorded for this clonotype. The chain carries TRBV29-1 and TRBJ2-3, with TRBD1 matching 8 bases. The germline V gene encodes CDR1 SQVTM and CDR2 ANQGSEA. V dropped 6 bases and J dropped 0; count of bases not matched to a gene: 8. CDR3 size: 15 residues. The CDR3 nucleotides are TGCAGCGTGGTCCCTGGGACAGGCAGCACAGATACGCAGTATTTT. Translation: CSVVPGTGSTDTQYF.

The chain carries TRBV9 and TRBJ2-2, with D perhaps matching TRBD1 (6 bases). V was shortened by 3 bases and J by 4 bases, with 10 bases between the two germline ends. The CDR3 contains 14 residues. CDR1 and CDR2 from the germline V gene are SGDLS and YYNGEE. CDR3 loop: CASSGGQLTGELFF. CDR3 DNA sequence: TGTGCCAGCAGCGGTGGACAGCTCACCGGGGAGCTGTTTTTT. Variable domain in full (rest from reference TRBV9 and TRBJ2-2): DSGVTQTPKHLITATGQRVTLRCSPRSGDLSVYWYQQSLDQGLQFLIQYYNGEERAKGNILERFSAQQFPDLHSELNLSSLELGDSALYFCASSGGQLTGELFFGEGSRLTVL.

This clonotype has a count of ten or more. CDR3 coding DNA: TGTGCCAGCAGGCGGGAGTGGGCCTCCTACAATGAGCAGTTCTTC. Its translation: CASRREWASYNEQFF. The V call is TRBV27, the J call TRBJ2-1, with 7 nucleotides matching TRBD2. V shed 6 bases and J 0 bases; nucleotides not matched to a gene: 5. The length of the CDR3 is 15 residues. Germline V lookup: CDR1 MNHEY, CDR2 SMNVEV (reference sequence).

This clonotype has a count of ten or more. The V and J genes are TRBV7-9 and TRBJ2-2, with 7 bases aligning to TRBD2. The CDR3 is 15 amino acids. Germline V lookup: CDR1 SEHNR, CDR2 FQNEAQ (reference sequence). Trimming at V came to 6 bases and at J to 6 bases, leaving 10 bases not matched to a gene. The CDR3 sequence: CASRPTSAASGELFF. Here the CDR3 DNA reads TGTGCCAGCAGACCTACTAGCGCTGCATCCGGGGAGCTGTTTTTT.

This clonotype occurred a few times. The chain recombines TRBV7-3 with TRBJ2-1; 8 nucleotides match TRBD2. The CDR3 spans 14 residues. V shed 5 bases and J 6 bases; nucleotides not matched to a gene: 6. Germline V gene data show CDR1 as SGHTA and CDR2 as FQGTGA. This CDR3 is CASSPGLVPNEQFF. CDR3 DNA: TGTGCCAGCAGCCCGGGACTAGTACCCAATGAGCAGTTCTTC.

This clonotype appeared a few times. The rearrangement joins TRBV19 to TRBJ2-6; TRBD1 is a possible D gene (6 bases). CDR1 is LNHDA and CDR2 is SQIVND in the germline V gene (reference sequence). The CDR3 is 16 residues long. V was cut by 4 bases and J by 2 bases, with 12 bases left in between. The CDR3 protein is CASSRETGAGANVLTF. The DNA of the CDR3 is TGTGCCAGTAGTAGAGAGACAGGCGCTGGGGCCAACGTCCTGACTTTC.

This clonotype was observed many times. The chain employs TRBV12-3 or TRBV12-4 and TRBJ2-7; D ambiguous. This CDR3 has 12 residues. Trimming cost V 4 bases and J 6 bases, with 10 bases left between them. The CDR3 spells CASSSSVGEQYF. The CDR3 nucleotides read TGTGCCAGCAGTTCATCGGTGGGCGAGCAGTACTTC.

This clonotype was picked up many times. V usage is TRBV5-1 and J usage is TRBJ2-1; tentative D call: TRBD2 (5 bases). The CDR3 consists of 13 residues. Deletions cut 0 bases from V and 9 bases from J, with 10 bases between. Per the germline V gene, CDR1 is SGHRS and CDR2 is YFSETQ. CDR3 sequence reads: CASSLVSEGEQFF. CDR3 nucleotide sequence: TGCGCCAGCAGCTTGGTTTCAGAGGGTGAGCAGTTCTTC. Full variable domain (missing parts from reference TRBV5-1 and TRBJ2-1): KAGVTQTPRYLIKTRGQQVTLSCSPISGHRSVSWYQQTPGQGLQFLFEYFSETQRNKGNFPGRFSGRQFSNSRSEMNVSTLELGDSALYLCASSLVSEGEQFFGPGTRLTVL.

The table lists this clonotype with many counts. The rearrangement links TRBV5-6 to TRBJ1-1; possible D gene TRBD1, 6 bases. CDR1 and CDR2 (germline): SGHDT, YYEEEE. Trimming took off 3 bases at V and 0 bases at J, with 9 bases between the two ends. The CDR3 loop spans 14 amino acids. Written as DNA, the CDR3 is TGTGCCAGCAGCTGGGACACCATGAACACTGAAGCTTTCTTT. Translating it yields CASSWDTMNTEAFF.

A remark on this clonotype: A much larger clone is a single base away; this may be a read error. CDR3 sequence (DNA): TGTGCCAGCAGTTTTCTTGAAGGGGGTCCAGGAAACACCATATATTTT. Encoded protein: CASSFLEGGPGNTIYF. The V gene is TRBV28, the J gene TRBJ1-3, with D perhaps TRBD1 (6 bases). This CDR3 comprises 16 residues. The ends were cut back, 3 bases at V and 4 bases at J, with 16 bases in the middle. The germline V gene has CDR1 MDHEN and CDR2 SYDVKM. Drawing the rest from reference TRBV28 and TRBJ1-3, the complete variable domain is DVKVTQSSRYLVKRTGEKVFLECVQDMDHENMFWYRQDPGLGLRLIYFSYDVKMKEKGDIPEGYSVSREKKERFSLILESASTNQTSMYLCASSFLEGGPGNTIYFGEGSWLTVV.

In its sample, this clonotype was seen a few times. V and J are TRBV9 and TRBJ1-1, with a weak D call TRBD1 (5 bases). Trimming took 4 bases from V and 3 from J, leaving 13 bases between them. The CDR3 covers 14 residues. Germline V gives CDR1 SGDLS, CDR2 YYNGEE. The CDR3: CASSPDGGYTEAFF. The CDR3 DNA follows: TGTGCCAGCAGCCCCGACGGGGGGTACACTGAAGCTTTCTTT. Filled out from reference TRBV9 and TRBJ1-1, the complete variable domain reads DSGVTQTPKHLITATGQRVTLRCSPRSGDLSVYWYQQSLDQGLQFLIQYYNGEERAKGNILERFSAQQFPDLHSELNLSSLELGDSALYFCASSPDGGYTEAFFGQGTRLTVV.

This clonotype was counted many times. The gene calls are TRBV28 and TRBJ1-2, with a weak D call TRBD1 (5 bases). The CDR3 sequence is 15 residues long. Germline CDR1 and CDR2: MDHEN and SYDVKM. The V and J ends lost 6 bases and 4 bases respectively, with 18 bases between them. Here the CDR3 DNA reads TGTGCCAGCAGCTATCGAGAAACAGGCTCCTATGGCTACACCTTC. It yields the protein CASSYRETGSYGYTF.

This clonotype has a count of ten or more. In nucleotides, the CDR3 is TGTGCCAGCAGTTTGGGGGGATACGATGGCTACACCTTC. Translated: CASSLGGYDGYTF. J is TRBJ1-2 and V is TRBV27; perhaps TRBD1 as D (5 bases). The CDR3 runs to 13 residues. The germline V gene encodes CDR1 MNHEY and CDR2 SMNVEV (reference sequence). V shed 3 bases and J shed 6 bases, with 11 bases lying between them.

There are many counts of this clonotype. V is TRBV7-3 and J is TRBJ2-1; possibly TRBD1 for D (5 bases). This CDR3 region has 15 residues. Germline V gene sequence: CDR1 SGHTA, CDR2 FQGTGA. V gave up 2 bases and J gave up 0 bases, with 8 bases separating them. CDR3 sequence reads: CASSLDRGSYNEQFF. CDR3 coding DNA: TGTGCCAGCAGCTTAGACAGAGGCTCCTACAATGAGCAGTTCTTC. Full variable domain (remainder filled in from reference TRBV7-3 and TRBJ2-1): GAGVSQTPSNKVTEKGKYVELRCDPISGHTALYWYRQSLGQGPEFLIYFQGTGAADDSGLPNDRFFAVRPEGSVSTLKIQRTERGDSAVYLCASSLDRGSYNEQFFGPGTRLTVL.

This clonotype was seen a handful of times. Germline and junction disagree at one end, which may indicate a read error. V gene TRBV30 combines with J gene TRBJ2-2, with a possible D match to TRBD2 (6 bases). The CDR3 has 13 amino acids. Germline lookup yields CDR1 GTSNPN and CDR2 SVGIG (reference sequence). The CDR3 loop reads CAWRVVNTGGLFF. In DNA form, the CDR3 reads TGTGCCTGGAGGGTGGTGAACACCGGGGGGCTGTTTTTT.

There are a few counts of this clonotype. Given a much more abundant clone one base away, this may be a read error. The chain joins TRBV27 to TRBJ2-1; D is undetermined. V gave up 6 bases and J gave up 8 bases, with 17 bases separating them. Looked up from germline, CDR1 is MNHEY and CDR2 is SMNVEV (reference sequence). The CDR3 consists of 14 residues. The chain's CDR3 is CASSGPVDGHEQFF. In DNA form, the CDR3 reads TGTGCCAGCAGCGGACCAGTAGATGGTCATGAGCAGTTCTTC.

This clonotype was seen ten or more times. The J gene is TRBJ1-2, the V gene TRBV5-1; D not certain. The germline V gene has CDR1 SGHRS and CDR2 YFSETQ. There are 11 residues in the CDR3. V was trimmed by 4 bases and J by 3 bases, leaving 4 bases between them. This chain's CDR3 is CASSSDYGYTF. The CDR3 nucleotides read TGCGCCAGCAGCAGCGACTATGGCTACACCTTC.